The clone carrying this T cell receptor beta chain was seen a few times. This specimen comes from a study of CD8+ T cells in alopecia areata. Following RNA extraction, reverse transcription yielded cDNA that acted as the sequencing template. Only in-frame clones appear in the TCRdb table, and some are missing; sequencing was by immunoSEQ multiplex PCR. This sample has roughly 60,000 clones, with about 45% found just once. Regarding treatment: oral pan-JAK inhibitor, 5-10 mg twice daily. This sequence originates from a human donor with alopecia areata. The sample was CD8+ T cells sorted from blood, taken around week 37, from a patient treated with tofacitinib.

The CDR3 loop reads CAWSIDGQSTLFF. For the CDR3, the DNA is TGTGCCTGGAGTATAGACGGACAGTCTACGCTGTTCTTC. The chain uses TRBV30 and TRBJ2-1, with D possibly TRBD1 on 6 matching bases. Germline-derived CDR1 and CDR2 are GTSNPN and SVGIG (reference sequence). The CDR3 is made up of 13 amino acids. V was clipped by 2 bases and J by 15 bases, with 20 bases between them.